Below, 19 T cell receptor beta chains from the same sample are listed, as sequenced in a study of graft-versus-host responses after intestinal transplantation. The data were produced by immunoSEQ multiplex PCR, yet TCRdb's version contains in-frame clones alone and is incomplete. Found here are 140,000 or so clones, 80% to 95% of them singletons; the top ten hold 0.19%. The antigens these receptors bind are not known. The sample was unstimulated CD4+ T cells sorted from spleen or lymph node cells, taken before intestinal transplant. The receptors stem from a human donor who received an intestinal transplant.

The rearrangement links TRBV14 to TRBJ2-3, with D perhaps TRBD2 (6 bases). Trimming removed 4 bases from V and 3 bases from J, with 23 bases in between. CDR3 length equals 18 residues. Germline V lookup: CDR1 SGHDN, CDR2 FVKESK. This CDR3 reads CASSPNLRGSPITDTQYF. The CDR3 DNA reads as TGTGCCAGCAGCCCCAACTTGCGGGGTTCACCCATTACAGATACGCAGTATTTT.

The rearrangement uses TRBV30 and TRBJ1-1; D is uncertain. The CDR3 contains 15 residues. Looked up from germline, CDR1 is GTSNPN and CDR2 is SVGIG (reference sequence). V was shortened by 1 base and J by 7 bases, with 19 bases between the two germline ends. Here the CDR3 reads CAWSGGRLVKDEAFF. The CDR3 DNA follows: TGTGCCTGGAGTGGAGGCCGGTTAGTTAAGGATGAAGCTTTCTTT.

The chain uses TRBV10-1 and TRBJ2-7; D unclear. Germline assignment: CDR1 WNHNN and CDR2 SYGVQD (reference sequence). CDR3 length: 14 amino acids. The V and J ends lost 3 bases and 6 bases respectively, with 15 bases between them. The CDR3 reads CASSESGLSGEQYF. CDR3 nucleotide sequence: TGCGCCAGCAGTGAATCAGGTCTGTCGGGCGAGCAGTACTTC.

The CDR3 is CASSQGHWARSEAFF. The CDR3 bases are TGTGCCAGCAGTCAGGGACATTGGGCGAGGTCTGAAGCTTTCTTT. The J gene is TRBJ1-1, the V gene TRBV6-1; possibly TRBD1 for D (6 bases). From germline, CDR1 is MNHNS and CDR2 SASEGT. The CDR3 covers 15 residues. Trimming left V 5 bases short and J 6 bases short, with 19 bases between.

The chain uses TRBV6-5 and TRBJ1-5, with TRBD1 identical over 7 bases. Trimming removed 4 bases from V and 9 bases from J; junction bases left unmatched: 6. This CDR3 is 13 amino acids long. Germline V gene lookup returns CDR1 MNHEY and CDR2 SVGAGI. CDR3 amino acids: CASSSTGDRPQHF. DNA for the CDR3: TGTGCCAGCAGTTCAACAGGGGACAGGCCCCAGCATTTT.

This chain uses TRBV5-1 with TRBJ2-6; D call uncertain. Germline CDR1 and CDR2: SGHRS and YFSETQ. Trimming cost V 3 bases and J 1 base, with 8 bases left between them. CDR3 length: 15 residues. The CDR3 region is CASSSRSSGANVLTF. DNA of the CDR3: TGCGCCAGCAGCTCGCGAAGTTCTGGGGCCAACGTCCTGACTTTC.

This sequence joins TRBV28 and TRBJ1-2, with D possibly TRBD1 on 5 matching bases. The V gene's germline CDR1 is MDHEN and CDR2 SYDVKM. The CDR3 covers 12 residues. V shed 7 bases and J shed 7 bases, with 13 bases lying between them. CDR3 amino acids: CASTATVGGYTF. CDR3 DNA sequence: TGTGCCAGCACCGCGACAGTTGGTGGCTACACCTTC.

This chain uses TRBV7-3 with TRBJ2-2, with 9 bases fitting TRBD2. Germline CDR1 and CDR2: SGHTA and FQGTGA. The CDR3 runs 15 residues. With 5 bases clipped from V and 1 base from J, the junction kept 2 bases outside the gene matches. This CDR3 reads CASSLSGGNTGELFF. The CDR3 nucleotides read TGTGCCAGCAGCCTTAGCGGGGGGAACACCGGGGAGCTGTTTTTT.

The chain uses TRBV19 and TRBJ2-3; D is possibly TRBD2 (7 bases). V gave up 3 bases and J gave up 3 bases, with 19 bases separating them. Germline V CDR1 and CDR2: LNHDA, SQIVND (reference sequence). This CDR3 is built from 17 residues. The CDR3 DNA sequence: TGTGCCAGTAGTATCCCCCCGCAGGGGCGGGGGACAGATACGCAGTATTTT. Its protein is CASSIPPQGRGTDTQYF.

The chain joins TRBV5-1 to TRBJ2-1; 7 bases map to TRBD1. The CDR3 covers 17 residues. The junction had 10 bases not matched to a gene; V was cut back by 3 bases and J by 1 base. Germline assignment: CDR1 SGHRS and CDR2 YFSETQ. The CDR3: CASSSSTGQLSYNEQFF. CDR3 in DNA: TGCGCCAGCAGCTCTTCGACAGGGCAATTGTCCTACAATGAGCAGTTCTTC.

CDR3 nucleotides: TGCGCCAGCAGCTTGGTCCCAGGAGCGGGAGGATCAGATACGCAGTATTTT. Amino acid sequence: CASSLVPGAGGSDTQYF. V is TRBV5-1 and J is TRBJ2-3, with TRBD2 matching 9 bases. Germline V gene lookup returns CDR1 SGHRS and CDR2 YFSETQ. V dropped 0 bases and J dropped 4; count of bases not matched to a gene: 9. This CDR3 comprises 17 residues.

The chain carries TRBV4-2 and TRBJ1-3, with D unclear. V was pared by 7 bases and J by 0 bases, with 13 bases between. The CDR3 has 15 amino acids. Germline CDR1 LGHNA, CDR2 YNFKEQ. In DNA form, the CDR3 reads TGTGCCAGCACCTCGGGAGGGAACTCTGGAAACACCATATATTTT. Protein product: CASTSGGNSGNTIYF.

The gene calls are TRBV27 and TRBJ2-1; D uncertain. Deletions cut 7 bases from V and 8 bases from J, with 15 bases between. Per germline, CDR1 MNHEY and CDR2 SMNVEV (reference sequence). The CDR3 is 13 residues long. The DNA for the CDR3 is TGTGCCAGCATCCGGATGGAGAGTCATGAGCAGTTCTTC. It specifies CASIRMESHEQFF.

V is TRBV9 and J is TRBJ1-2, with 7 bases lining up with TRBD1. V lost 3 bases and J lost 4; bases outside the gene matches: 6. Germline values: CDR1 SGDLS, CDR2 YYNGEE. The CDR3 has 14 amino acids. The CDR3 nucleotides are TGTGCCAGCAGCGATTGGGAGGGGGCCTATGGCTACACCTTC. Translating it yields CASSDWEGAYGYTF.

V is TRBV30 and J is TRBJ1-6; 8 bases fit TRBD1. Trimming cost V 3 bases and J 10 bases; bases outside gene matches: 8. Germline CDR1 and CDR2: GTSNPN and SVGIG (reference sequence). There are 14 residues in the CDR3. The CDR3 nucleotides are TGTGCCTGGAGAAGGACAGGGAGTCACTCACCCCTCCACTTT. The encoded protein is CAWRRTGSHSPLHF.

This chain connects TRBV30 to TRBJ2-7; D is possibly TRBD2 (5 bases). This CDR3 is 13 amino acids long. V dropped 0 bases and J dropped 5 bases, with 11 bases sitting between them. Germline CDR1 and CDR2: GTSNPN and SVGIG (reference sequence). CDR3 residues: CAWSVGSQHEQYF. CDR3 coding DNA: TGTGCCTGGAGTGTTGGGAGTCAACACGAGCAGTACTTC.

As DNA, the CDR3 is TGTGCCAGCAGTGGGGGGGTCTCCTACGAGCAGTACTTC. This sequence encodes CASSGGVSYEQYF. The chain has TRBV2 and TRBJ2-7; TRBD2 is a possible D gene (6 bases). Per germline, CDR1 SNHLY and CDR2 FYNNEI. This CDR3 is 13 amino acids long. V shed 4 bases and J shed 0 bases, with 7 bases lying between them.

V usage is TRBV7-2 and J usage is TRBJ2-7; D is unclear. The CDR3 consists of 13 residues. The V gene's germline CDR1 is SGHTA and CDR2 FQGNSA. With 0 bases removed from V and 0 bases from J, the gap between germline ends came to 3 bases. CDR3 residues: CASSLASSYEQYF. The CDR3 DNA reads TGTGCCAGCAGCTTAGCTAGCTCCTACGAGCAGTACTTC.

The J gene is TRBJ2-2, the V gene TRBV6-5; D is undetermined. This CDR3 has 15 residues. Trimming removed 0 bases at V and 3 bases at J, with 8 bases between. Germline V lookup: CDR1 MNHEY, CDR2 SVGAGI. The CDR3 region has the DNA TGTGCCAGCAGTTACTCGCCGGGCTACACCGGGGAGCTGTTTTTT. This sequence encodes CASSYSPGYTGELFF.